This T cell receptor (beta chain) was obtained from a study of response to subunit inactivated influenza vaccine. CDR1 is MNHEY and CDR2 is SMNVEV in the germline V gene (reference sequence). V was pared by 4 bases and J by 6 bases, with 10 bases between. This CDR3 contains 12 residues. TCRdb reanalysed the RT-PCR reads using MiXCR and keeps one entry per CDR3 protein. This table holds 600,000 to 850,000 distinct CDR3 sequences, roughly 15% found once. This clonotype occurred a few times. The rearrangement uses TRBV27 and TRBJ2-7; the D is unclear. The sequence derives from a man between 45 and 60 years old who received an inactivated influenza vaccine. Sequencing was performed on PBMCs from blood, taken 14 to 15 days before vaccination. CDR3 coding DNA: TGTGCCAGCAGTTCCCCCCGAGGCGAGCAGTACTTC. Encoded protein: CASSSPRGEQYF.